The rows below give T cell receptor beta chains drawn from one sample of a study of blood T cell repertoires in COVID-19. The repertoire was sequenced with immunoSEQ multiplex PCR; TCRdb's copy has only in-frame clones and lacks some. The data hold approximately 120,000 clones, with around 76% observed a single time. The sequencing input was peripheral blood. The receptors derive from a man aged 55 to 70 with acute or convalescent COVID-19. CDR3s leave out the opening cysteine and the closing phenylalanine or tryptophan. The order of the fields is clone size, D gene, V gene, CDR3 protein. The D gene is left open where the match is weak. Expanded clones are given a class, and other clones once, few, many or no size at all.

-,TRBD2,TRBV7-2,ASSPSRTSGTYEQY
few,-,TRBV7-3,ASSLKGQFNQPQH
-,-,TRBV19,ASSTRTAVYGYT
-,-,TRBV7-3,ASSLTGVRTEAF
-,TRBD1,TRBV24-1,ATSDGTGGNEKLF
-,TRBD1,TRBV3-1/TRBV3-2,ASSITGGVYEQY
-,TRBD2,TRBV5-6,ASSWGTRGYEQY
-,-,TRBV5-1,ASRLTGTSYEQY
-,-,TRBV30,AWSVRSGLAYNEQF
-,TRBD1,TRBV10-1,ASSGICRQGIFLNQPQH
-,-,TRBV19,ASSPFGGPGGYT
-,TRBD1,TRBV19,ASSRMGTGREKLF
-,TRBD1,TRBV10-2,ASVRDRSTDTQY
-,TRBD1,TRBV7-7,ASSPDRVTEAF
-,-,TRBV24-1,ATRPTGRGDTQY
-,TRBD1,TRBV7-9,ASSSTGQVLSGYGYT
-,-,TRBV7-9,ASTHTGSNSPLH
-,TRBD1,TRBV7-3,ASSPDRESLAF
-,TRBD1,TRBV27,ASSSLQGAGTEAF
-,-,TRBV6-5,ASQGTNQETQY
-,-,TRBV7-2,ASSLSGISTDTQY
-,-,TRBV5-6,AGHQLNSPEAF
-,TRBD1,TRBV30,AWSVRRGLSYGYT
few,-,TRBV7-9,ASSSAGGMETQY
-,TRBD2,TRBV24-1,ATRGDTDTQY
many,TRBD2,TRBV29-1,SVEAASGGTAYEQY
-,TRBD1,TRBV15,ATSVRDRAF
-,TRBD1,TRBV5-6,ASSPGQGVSNEKLF
-,TRBD2,TRBV3-1/TRBV3-2,ASSQGFGGGREQY
-,-,TRBV4-1,ASSQDRGGNTEAF
-,TRBD2,TRBV4-2,ASSQEGSSGRAYEQF
-,-,TRBV3-1/TRBV3-2,ASSQGVYRMNTEAF
-,-,TRBV6-5,ASSYSREWSHGYT
-,-,TRBV27,ASSFMGARSGANVLT
-,-,TRBV21-1,ASTQTGCRAVVDEKLF